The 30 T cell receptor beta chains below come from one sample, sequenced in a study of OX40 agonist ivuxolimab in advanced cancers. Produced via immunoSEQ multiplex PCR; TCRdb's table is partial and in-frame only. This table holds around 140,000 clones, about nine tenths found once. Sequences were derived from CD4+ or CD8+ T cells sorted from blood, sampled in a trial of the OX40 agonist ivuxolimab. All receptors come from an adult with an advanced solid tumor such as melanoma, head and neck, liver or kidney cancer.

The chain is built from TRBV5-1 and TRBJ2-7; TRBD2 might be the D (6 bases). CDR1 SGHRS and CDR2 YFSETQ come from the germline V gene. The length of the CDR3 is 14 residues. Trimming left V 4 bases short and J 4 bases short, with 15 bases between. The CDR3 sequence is CASSRLTRGYEQYF. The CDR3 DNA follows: TGCGCCAGCAGCCGACTGACACGGGGGTACGAGCAGTACTTC.

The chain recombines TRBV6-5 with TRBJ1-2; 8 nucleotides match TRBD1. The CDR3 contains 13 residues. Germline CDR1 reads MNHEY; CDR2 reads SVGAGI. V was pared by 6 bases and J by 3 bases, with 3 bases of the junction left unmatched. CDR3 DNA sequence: TGTGCCAGCAGCCGACAGGGGTACTATGGCTACACCTTC. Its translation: CASSRQGYYGYTF.

The CDR3 protein is CSADQSGGDEQYF. The DNA of the CDR3 is TGCAGCGCCGATCAATCAGGGGGCGACGAGCAGTACTTC. V usage is TRBV29-1 and J usage is TRBJ2-7, with 8 bases fitting TRBD1. Germline V gene data show CDR1 as SQVTM and CDR2 as ANQGSEA. This CDR3 has 13 amino acids. J lost 5 bases, V lost 7 bases, and 10 bases had no gene match.

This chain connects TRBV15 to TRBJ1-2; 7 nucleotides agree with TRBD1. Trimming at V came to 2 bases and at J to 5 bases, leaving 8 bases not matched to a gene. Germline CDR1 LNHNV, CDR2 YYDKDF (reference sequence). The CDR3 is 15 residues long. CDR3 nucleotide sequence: TGTGCCACCAGCAGACCGACAGGGCTCGGGTATGGCTACACCTTC. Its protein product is CATSRPTGLGYGYTF.

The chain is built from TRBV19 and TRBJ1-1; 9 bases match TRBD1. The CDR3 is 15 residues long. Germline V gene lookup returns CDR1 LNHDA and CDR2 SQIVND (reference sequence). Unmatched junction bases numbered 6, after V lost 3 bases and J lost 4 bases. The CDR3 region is CASSIPGTGRTEAFF. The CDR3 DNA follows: TGTGCCAGTAGTATTCCCGGGACAGGGCGCACTGAAGCTTTCTTT.

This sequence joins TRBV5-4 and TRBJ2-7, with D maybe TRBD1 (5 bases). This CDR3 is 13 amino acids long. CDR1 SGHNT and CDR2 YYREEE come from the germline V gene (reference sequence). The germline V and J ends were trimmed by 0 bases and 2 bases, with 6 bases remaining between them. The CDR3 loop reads CASSLEGPYEQYF. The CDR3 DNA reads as TGTGCCAGCAGCTTGGAGGGGCCCTACGAGCAGTACTTC.

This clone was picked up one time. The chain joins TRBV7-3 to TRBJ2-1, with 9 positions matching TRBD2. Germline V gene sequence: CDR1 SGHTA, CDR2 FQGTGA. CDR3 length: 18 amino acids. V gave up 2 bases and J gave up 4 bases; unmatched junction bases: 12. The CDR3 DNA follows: TGTGCCAGCAGCTTACCCTCTTCGACTAGCGGAGTTTACAATGAGCAGTTCTTC. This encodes CASSLPSSTSGVYNEQFF.

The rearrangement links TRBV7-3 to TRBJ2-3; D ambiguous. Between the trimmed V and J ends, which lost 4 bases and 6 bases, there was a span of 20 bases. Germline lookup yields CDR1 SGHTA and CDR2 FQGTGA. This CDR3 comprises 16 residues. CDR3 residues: CASSSSPSVRKDTQYF. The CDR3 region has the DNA TGTGCCAGCAGCTCATCCCCTAGTGTCAGGAAGGATACGCAGTATTTT. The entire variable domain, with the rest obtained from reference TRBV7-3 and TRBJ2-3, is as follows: GAGVSQTPSNKVTEKGKYVELRCDPISGHTALYWYRQSLGQGPEFLIYFQGTGAADDSGLPNDRFFAVRPEGSVSTLKIQRTERGDSAVYLCASSSSPSVRKDTQYFGPGTRLTVL.

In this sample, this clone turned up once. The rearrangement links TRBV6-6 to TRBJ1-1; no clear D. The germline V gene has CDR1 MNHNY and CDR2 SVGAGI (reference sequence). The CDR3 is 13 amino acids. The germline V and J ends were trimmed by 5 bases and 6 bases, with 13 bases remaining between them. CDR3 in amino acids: CASSNPRPSEAFF. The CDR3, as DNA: TGTGCCAGCAGTAACCCAAGGCCCTCTGAAGCTTTCTTT.

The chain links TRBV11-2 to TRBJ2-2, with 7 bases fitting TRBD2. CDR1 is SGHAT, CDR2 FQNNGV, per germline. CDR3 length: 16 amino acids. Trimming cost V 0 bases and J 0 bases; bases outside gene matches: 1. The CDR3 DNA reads TGTGCCAGCAGCTTAGACGGACTAGCGAACACCGGGGAGCTGTTTTTT. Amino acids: CASSLDGLANTGELFF.

CDR3 in DNA: TGCGCCAGCAGCCAACGGGGACAGACAACCCAAGAGACCCAGTACTTC. Its protein product is CASSQRGQTTQETQYF. This chain uses TRBV5-1 with TRBJ2-5; TRBD1 aligns across 7 bases. Germline CDR1 and CDR2: SGHRS and YFSETQ. V trimming: 4 bases; J trimming: 1 base; junction bases outside the gene matches: 10. CDR3 length: 16 amino acids.

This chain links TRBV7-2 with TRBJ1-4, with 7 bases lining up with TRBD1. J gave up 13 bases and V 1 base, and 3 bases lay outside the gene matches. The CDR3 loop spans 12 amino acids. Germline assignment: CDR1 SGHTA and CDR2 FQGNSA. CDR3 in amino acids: CASSLDQGVLFF. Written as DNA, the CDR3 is TGTGCCAGCAGCTTAGATCAGGGGGTACTGTTTTTT.

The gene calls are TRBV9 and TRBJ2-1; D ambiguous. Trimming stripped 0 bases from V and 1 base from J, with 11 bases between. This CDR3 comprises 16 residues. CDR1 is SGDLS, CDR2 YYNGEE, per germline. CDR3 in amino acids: CASSVVVSPSYNEQFF. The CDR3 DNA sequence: TGTGCCAGCAGCGTAGTTGTTAGTCCGTCCTACAATGAGCAGTTCTTC. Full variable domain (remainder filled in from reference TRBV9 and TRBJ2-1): DSGVTQTPKHLITATGQRVTLRCSPRSGDLSVYWYQQSLDQGLQFLIQYYNGEERAKGNILERFSAQQFPDLHSELNLSSLELGDSALYFCASSVVVSPSYNEQFFGPGTRLTVL.

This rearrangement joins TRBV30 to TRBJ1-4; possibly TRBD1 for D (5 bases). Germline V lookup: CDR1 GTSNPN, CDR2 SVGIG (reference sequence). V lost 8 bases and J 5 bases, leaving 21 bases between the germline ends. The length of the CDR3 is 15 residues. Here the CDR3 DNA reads TGTGCCGGGGCCCCTCTGGGGGTACGAAATGAAAAACTGTTTTTT. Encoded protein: CAGAPLGVRNEKLFF.

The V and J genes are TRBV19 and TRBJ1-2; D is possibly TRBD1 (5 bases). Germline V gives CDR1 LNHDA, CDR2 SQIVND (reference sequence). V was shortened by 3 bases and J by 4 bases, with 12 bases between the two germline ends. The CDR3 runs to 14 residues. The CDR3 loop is CASSMGRMGYGYTF. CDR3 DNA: TGTGCCAGTAGTATGGGACGGATGGGCTATGGCTACACCTTC.

In nucleotides, the CDR3 is TGCAGTGCCAGGGCTCAAGAGACCCAGTACTTC. It encodes CSARAQETQYF. This chain uses TRBV20-1 with TRBJ2-5; weak D call: TRBD1 (5 bases). The CDR3 loop spans 11 amino acids. V lost 6 bases and J 2 bases, leaving 7 bases between the germline ends. Germline CDR1 reads DFQATT; CDR2 reads SNEGSKA (reference sequence).

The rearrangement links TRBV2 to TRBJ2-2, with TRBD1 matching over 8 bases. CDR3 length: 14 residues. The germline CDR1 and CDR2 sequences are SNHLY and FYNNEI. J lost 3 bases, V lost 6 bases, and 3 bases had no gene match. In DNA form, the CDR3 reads TGTGCCAGCAGGGGACAGGTCCACACCGGGGAGCTGTTTTTT. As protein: CASRGQVHTGELFF.

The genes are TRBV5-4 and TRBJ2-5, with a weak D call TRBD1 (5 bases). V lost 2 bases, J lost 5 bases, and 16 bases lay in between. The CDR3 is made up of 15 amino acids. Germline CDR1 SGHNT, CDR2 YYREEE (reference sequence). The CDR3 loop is CASSFNPAGWETQYF. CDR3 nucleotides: TGTGCCAGCAGCTTTAATCCGGCAGGGTGGGAGACCCAGTACTTC.

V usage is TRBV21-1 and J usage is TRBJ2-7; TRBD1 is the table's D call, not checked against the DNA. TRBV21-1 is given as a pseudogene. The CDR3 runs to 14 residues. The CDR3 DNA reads TGTGCCAGCAGCAAGCCGGGACAAAAATACGAGCAGTACTTC. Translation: CASSKPGQKYEQYF.

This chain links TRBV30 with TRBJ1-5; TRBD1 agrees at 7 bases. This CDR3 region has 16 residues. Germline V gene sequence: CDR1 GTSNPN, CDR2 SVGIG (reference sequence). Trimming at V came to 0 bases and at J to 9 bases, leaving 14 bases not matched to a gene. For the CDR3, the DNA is TGTGCCTGGAGTGTACTAGGGGGCCGGGTATCCTGGCCCCAGCATTTT. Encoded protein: CAWSVLGGRVSWPQHF.

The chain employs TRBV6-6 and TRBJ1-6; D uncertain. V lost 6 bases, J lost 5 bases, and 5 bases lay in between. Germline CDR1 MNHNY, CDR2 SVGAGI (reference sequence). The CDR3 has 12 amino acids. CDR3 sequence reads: CASRIDNSPLHF. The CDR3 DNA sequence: TGTGCCAGCAGGATAGATAATTCACCCCTCCACTTT.

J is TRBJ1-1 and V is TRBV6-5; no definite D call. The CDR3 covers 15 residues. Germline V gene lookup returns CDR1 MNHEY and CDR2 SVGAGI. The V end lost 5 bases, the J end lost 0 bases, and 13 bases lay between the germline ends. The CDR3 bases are TGTGCCAGCAGTAACCAAAGGTCTTTGAACACTGAAGCTTTCTTT. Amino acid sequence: CASSNQRSLNTEAFF.

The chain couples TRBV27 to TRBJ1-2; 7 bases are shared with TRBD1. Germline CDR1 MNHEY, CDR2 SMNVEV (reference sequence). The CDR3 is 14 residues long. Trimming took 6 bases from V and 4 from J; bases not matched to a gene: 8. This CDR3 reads CASRSFGDSYGYTF. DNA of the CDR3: TGTGCCAGCAGATCTTTTGGGGACAGCTATGGCTACACCTTC.

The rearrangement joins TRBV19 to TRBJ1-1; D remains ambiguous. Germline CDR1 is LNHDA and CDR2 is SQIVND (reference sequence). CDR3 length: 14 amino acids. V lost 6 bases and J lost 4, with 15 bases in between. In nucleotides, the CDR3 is TGTGCCAGTAGGGGGAAACTCACCCCCACTGAAGCTTTCTTT. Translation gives CASRGKLTPTEAFF.

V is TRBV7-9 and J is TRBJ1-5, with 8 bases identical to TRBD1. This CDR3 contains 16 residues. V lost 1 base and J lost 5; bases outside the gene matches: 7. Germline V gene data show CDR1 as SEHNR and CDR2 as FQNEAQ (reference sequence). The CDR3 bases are TGTGCCAGCAGCTTAGGGCTTGACAGGGGTCATCAGCCCCAGCATTTT. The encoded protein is CASSLGLDRGHQPQHF.

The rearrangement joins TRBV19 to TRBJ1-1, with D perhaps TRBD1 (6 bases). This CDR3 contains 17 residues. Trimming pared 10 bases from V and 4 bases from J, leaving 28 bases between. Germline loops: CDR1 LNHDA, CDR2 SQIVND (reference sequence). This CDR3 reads CATRPAGAVDRSTEAFF. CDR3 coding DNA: TGTGCCACCCGCCCCGCAGGGGCCGTCGATCGGAGCACTGAAGCTTTCTTT. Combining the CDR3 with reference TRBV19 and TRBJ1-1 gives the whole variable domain DGGITQSPKYLFRKEGQNVTLSCEQNLNHDAMYWYRQDPGQGLRLIYYSQIVNDFQKGDIAEGYSVSREKKESFPLTVTSAQKNPTAFYLCATRPAGAVDRSTEAFFGQGTRLTVV.

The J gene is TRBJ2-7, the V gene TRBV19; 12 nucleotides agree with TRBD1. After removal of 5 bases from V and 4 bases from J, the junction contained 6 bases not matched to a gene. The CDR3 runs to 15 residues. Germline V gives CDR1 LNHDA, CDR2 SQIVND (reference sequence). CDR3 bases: TGTGCCAGTAGTGGCGGGACAGGGGGCGATTACGAGCAGTACTTC. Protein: CASSGGTGGDYEQYF. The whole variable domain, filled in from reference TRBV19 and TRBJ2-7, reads DGGITQSPKYLFRKEGQNVTLSCEQNLNHDAMYWYRQDPGQGLRLIYYSQIVNDFQKGDIAEGYSVSREKKESFPLTVTSAQKNPTAFYLCASSGGTGGDYEQYFGPGTRLTVT.

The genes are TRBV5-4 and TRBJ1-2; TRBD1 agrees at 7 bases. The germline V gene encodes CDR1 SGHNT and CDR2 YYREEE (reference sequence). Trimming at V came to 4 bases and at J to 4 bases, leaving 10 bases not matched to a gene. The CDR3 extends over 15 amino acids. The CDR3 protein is CASSTEQGRGYGYTF. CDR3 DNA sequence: TGTGCCAGCAGCACCGAACAGGGGAGAGGCTATGGCTACACCTTC. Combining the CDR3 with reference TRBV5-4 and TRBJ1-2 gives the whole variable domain ETGVTQSPTHLIKTRGQQVTLRCSSQSGHNTVSWYQQALGQGPQFIFQYYREEENGRGNFPPRFSGLQFPNYSSELNVNALELDDSALYLCASSTEQGRGYGYTFGSGTRLTVV.

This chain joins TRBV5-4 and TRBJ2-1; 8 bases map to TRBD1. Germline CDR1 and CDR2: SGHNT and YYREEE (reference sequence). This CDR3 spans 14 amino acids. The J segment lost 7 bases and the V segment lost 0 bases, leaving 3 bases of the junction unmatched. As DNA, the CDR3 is TGTGCCAGCAGCTTGGGACAGGGGATAAATGAGCAGTTCTTC. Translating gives CASSLGQGINEQFF.

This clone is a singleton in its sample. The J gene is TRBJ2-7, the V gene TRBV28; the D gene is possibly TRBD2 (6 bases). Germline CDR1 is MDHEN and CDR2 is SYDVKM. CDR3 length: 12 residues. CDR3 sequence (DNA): TGTGGATCCACGGGAGAAAGAGGCGAGCAGTACTTC. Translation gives CGSTGERGEQYF.